One sample yielded the 5 T cell receptor beta chains listed below, sequenced in a study of cytomegalovirus exposure and HLA in healthy donors. It was with 60 Vbeta and 13 Jbeta primers that the PCR ran. Some clones are missing from TCRdb's copy, which holds only in-frame ones; the method was immunoSEQ multiplex PCR. The listing records over 200,000 clones. The sequenced sample was PBMCs. Receptor source: a young woman in good health and CMV-seropositive.

The chain employs TRBV9 and TRBJ2-3, with 10 bases identical to TRBD1. The CDR3 covers 16 residues. V shed 4 bases and J 2 bases; nucleotides not matched to a gene: 7. Germline-derived CDR1 and CDR2 are SGDLS and YYNGEE. The CDR3 bases are TGTGCCAGCAGCCAGGGACAGGGGATCGACACAGATACGCAGTATTTT. This encodes CASSQGQGIDTDTQYF.

This chain links TRBV6-6 with TRBJ1-4; no reliable D call. The CDR3 consists of 16 residues. Germline V lookup: CDR1 MNHNY, CDR2 SVGAGI (reference sequence). The V gene lost 0 bases and the J gene lost 7 bases, with 15 bases spanning the gap. CDR3 sequence reads: CASSYSSGEAGEKLFF. The CDR3 DNA follows: TGTGCCAGCAGTTACTCGAGTGGGGAGGCGGGTGAAAAACTGTTTTTT.

The chain recombines TRBV4-2 with TRBJ1-2, with D tentatively TRBD1 (5 bases). The germline V gene encodes CDR1 LGHNA and CDR2 YNFKEQ. The CDR3 sequence is 16 residues long. V lost 1 base, J lost 3 bases, and 15 bases lay in between. The CDR3 region has the DNA TGTGCCAGCAGCCAAGCGGGGGGGGGAGGTGACTATGGCTACACCTTC. This encodes CASSQAGGGGDYGYTF.

This chain uses TRBV7-8 with TRBJ1-6; 12 bases are shared with TRBD1. V was clipped by 5 bases and J by 9 bases; unmatched bases: 5. The CDR3 has 15 residues. Germline V gives CDR1 SGHVS, CDR2 FQNEAQ. The CDR3 nucleotides are TGTGCCAGCAGCATAGGGACAGGGGGCGTTTCACCCCTCCACTTT. This sequence encodes CASSIGTGGVSPLHF.

J is TRBJ2-1 and V is TRBV30; TRBD2 matches 7 bases. The CDR3 has 12 residues. V shed 0 bases and J 9 bases; nucleotides not matched to a gene: 2. Per germline, CDR1 GTSNPN and CDR2 SVGIG (reference sequence). CDR3 coding DNA: TGTGCCTGGAGTGTTGGGGGGGGTGAGCAGTTCTTC. Translating gives CAWSVGGGEQFF.